This TCR beta chain was found in a study of T-cell reconstitution after alpha-beta-depleted transplantation in children. Study-level results: The study traced high day-60 TCRbeta diversity in some patients to surviving recipient T cells and thymic progenitors. It was newly produced T cells that mostly accounted for T-cell counts and diversity one year after transplant.

The germline gives CDR1 MNHEY, CDR2 SMNVEV (reference sequence). The CDR3 runs to 16 residues. V was clipped by 5 bases and J by 3 bases; unmatched bases: 7. Unique molecular identifiers tagged the TCRbeta library. TCRdb analysed the PCR reads with MiXCR anew, one entry per CDR3 protein. Of around 450,000 distinct CDR3 sequences listed, 15% to 20% are singletons. This clonotype has only a few counts. Its antigen is as yet unknown. The sequence came from a boy less than two years old who had a stem cell transplant for Wiskott-Aldrich syndrome, so the T cells may come from the graft donor. This specimen was PBMCs, mostly from graft donor cells, taken 360 days after TCRalphabeta/CD19-depleted stem cell transplant. The V and J genes are TRBV27 and TRBJ2-7, with 13 bases fitting TRBD2. The CDR3 here is CASSPGLAGLGYEQYF. CDR3 in DNA: TGTGCCAGCAGTCCGGGACTAGCGGGATTAGGCTACGAGCAGTACTTC.